This paragraph covers one T cell receptor (beta chain) sequence. This sample was taken from a study of blood T cell repertoires in COVID-19. Study-level information: There were acute and convalescent COVID-19 samples, and they came from the United States, Italy and Spain. The analysed material was cDNA or gDNA that came from T cells, B-cell-depleted T cells, or PBMCs.

Methods used by the authors: Nucleated cell counts were estimated from reference gene primer amplification. Generated by immunoSEQ multiplex PCR, the TCRdb table keeps only in-frame clones and is missing some. For V, J and clone size, that table is used; D and trimming come from the DNA. Here the sample spans 30,000 to 45,000 clones, around 73% being singletons. Looked up from germline, CDR1 is MNHEY and CDR2 is SMNVEV (reference sequence). CDR3 length equals 16 residues. V was trimmed by 3 bases and J by 3 bases, leaving 15 bases between them. Sequencing was carried out using peripheral blood. This TCR was recovered from a man between 65 and 85 years old with acute or convalescent COVID-19. V and J are TRBV27 and TRBJ1-5; no reliable D call. The CDR3: CASSLSGTRNNQPQHF. In DNA, the CDR3 is TGTGCCAGCAGTTTGTCAGGCACCAGGAACAATCAGCCCCAGCATTTT.